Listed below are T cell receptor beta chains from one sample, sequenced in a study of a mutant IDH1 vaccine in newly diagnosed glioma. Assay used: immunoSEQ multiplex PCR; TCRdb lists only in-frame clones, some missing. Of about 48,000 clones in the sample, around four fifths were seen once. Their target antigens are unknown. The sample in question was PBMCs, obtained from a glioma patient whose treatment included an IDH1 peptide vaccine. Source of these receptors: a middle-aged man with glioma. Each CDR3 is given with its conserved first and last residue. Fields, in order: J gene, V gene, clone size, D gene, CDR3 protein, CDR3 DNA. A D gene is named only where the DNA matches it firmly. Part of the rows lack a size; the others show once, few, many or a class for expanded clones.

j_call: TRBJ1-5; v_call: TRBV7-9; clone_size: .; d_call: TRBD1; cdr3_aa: CASSSGQGVDQPQHF; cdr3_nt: TGTGCCAGCAGCTCGGGACAGGGGGTTGATCAGCCCCAGCATTTT
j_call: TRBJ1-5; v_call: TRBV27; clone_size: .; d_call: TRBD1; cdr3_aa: CASSFRGDSQPQHF; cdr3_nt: TGTGCCAGCAGTTTTCGCGGGGACAGTCAGCCCCAGCATTTT
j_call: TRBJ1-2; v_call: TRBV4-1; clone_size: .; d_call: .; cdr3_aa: CASSQWGRESYGYTF; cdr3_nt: TGCGCCAGCAGCCAATGGGGCAGGGAGAGCTATGGCTACACCTTC
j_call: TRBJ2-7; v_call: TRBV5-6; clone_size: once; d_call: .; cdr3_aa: CASSQSSYEQYF; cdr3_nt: TGTGCCAGCAGTCAGAGCTCCTACGAGCAGTACTTC
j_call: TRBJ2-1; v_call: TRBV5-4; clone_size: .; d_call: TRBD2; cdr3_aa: CASSLGGTSGGNEQFF; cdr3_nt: TGTGCCAGCAGCTTGGGGGGGACTAGCGGGGGTAATGAGCAGTTCTTC
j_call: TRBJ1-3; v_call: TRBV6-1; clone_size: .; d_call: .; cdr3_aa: CASRRGGNTIYF; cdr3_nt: TGTGCCAGCAGGAGAGGTGGAAACACCATATATTTT
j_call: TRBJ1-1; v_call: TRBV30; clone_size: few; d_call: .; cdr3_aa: CAWSVGGGVTEAFF; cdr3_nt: TGTGCCTGGAGTGTAGGGGGAGGTGTCACTGAAGCTTTCTTT
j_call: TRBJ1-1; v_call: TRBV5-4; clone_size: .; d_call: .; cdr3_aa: CASRGGQGGLNTEAFF; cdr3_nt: TGTGCCAGCAGAGGGGGGCAGGGAGGCTTGAACACTGAAGCTTTCTTT
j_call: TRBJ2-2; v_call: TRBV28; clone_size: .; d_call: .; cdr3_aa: CASSFGVTGELFF; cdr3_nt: TGTGCCAGCAGTTTTGGGGTCACCGGGGAGCTGTTTTTT
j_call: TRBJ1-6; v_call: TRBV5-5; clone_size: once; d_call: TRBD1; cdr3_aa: CASSLERQGGRRNSPLHF; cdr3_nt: TGTGCCAGCAGCTTGGAACGACAGGGGGGACGGCGGAATTCACCCCTCCACTTT
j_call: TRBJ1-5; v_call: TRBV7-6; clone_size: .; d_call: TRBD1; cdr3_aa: CASSLEQGNQPQHF; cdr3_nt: TGTGCCAGCAGCTTAGAACAGGGGAATCAGCCCCAGCATTTT
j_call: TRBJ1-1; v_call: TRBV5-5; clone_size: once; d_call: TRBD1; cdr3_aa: CASKGQGLNTEAFF; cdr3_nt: TGTGCCAGCAAAGGACAGGGACTGAACACTGAAGCTTTCTTT
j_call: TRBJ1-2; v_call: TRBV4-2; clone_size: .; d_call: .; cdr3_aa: CASSQDRGTRGGYTF; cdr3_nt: TGTGCCAGCAGCCAAGATAGGGGGACAAGGGGTGGCTACACCTTC
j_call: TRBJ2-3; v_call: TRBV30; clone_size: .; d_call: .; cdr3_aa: CAWSVLVNTDTQYF; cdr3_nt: TGTGCCTGGAGTGTACTGGTCAACACAGATACGCAGTATTTT
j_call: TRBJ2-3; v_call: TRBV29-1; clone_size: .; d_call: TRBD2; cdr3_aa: CSVVSPSGGTDTQYF; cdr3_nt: TGCAGCGTTGTCTCCCCTAGCGGGGGCACGGATACGCAGTATTTT